A selection of T cell receptor beta chains follows, all from one sample in a study of human T cells and chemical hapten exposure. One entry per CDR3 protein, called by TCRdb with MiXCR from the RACE reads. The repertoire includes fewer than 400,000 distinct CDR3 sequences, approximately 6.3% of them detected once, and around 8.2% sits in the top ten. This specimen was whole blood, taken in connection with sensitization to the hapten diphenylcyclopropenone (DPC). These receptors came from a woman between 18 and 29 years old with alopecia areata. Some clones in this sample may be carry-over from other donors' samples. The CDR3 runs from the conserved cysteine through the conserved F or W. The D gene is left open where the match is weak. Clone size, where shown, is once, few, many, or a class for clones that have expanded.

d_gene,v_gene,abundance,j_gene,CDR3aa,CDR3nt
-,TRBV6-5,few,TRBJ1-1,CASSYLDRSEAFF,TGTGCCAGCAGTTACCTCGACAGATCTGAAGCTTTCTTT
-,TRBV27,few,TRBJ1-2,CASSLSQHYGYTF,TGTGCCAGCAGTTTATCACAGCACTATGGCTACACCTTC
-,TRBV27,few,TRBJ1-4,CASMLGAGRSGEKLFF,TGTGCCAGCATGTTGGGCGCGGGCCGTAGTGGCGAAAAACTGTTTTTT
-,TRBV7-7,-,TRBJ1-1,CASSAGENTEAFF,TGTGCTAGCTCGGCAGGGGAGAACACTGAAGCTTTCTTT
TRBD1,TRBV28,-,TRBJ1-1,CAVEGQGGSTEAFF,TGTGCCGTCGAGGGACAGGGGGGATCCACTGAAGCTTTCTTT
-,TRBV7-9,few,TRBJ2-2,CAIRKGTANTGELFF,TGTGCCATCCGGAAGGGGACTGCGAACACCGGGGAGCTGTTTTTT
TRBD1,TRBV6-5,many,TRBJ2-7,CASSPRQGGEQYF,TGTGCCAGCAGTCCGCGACAGGGGGGCGAGCAGTACTTC
-,TRBV19,few,TRBJ2-1,CASRGEFNNEQFF,TGTGCCAGTAGGGGAGAATTTAACAATGAGCAGTTCTTC
TRBD1,TRBV5-8,-,TRBJ1-1,CASSPYRGDTEAFF,TGTGCCAGCAGCCCCTACAGGGGCGACACTGAAGCTTTCTTT
-,TRBV12-3/TRBV12-4,-,TRBJ2-1,CASTRPPLDEQFF,TGTGCCAGCACCCGCCCCCCCCTAGATGAGCAGTTCTTC
-,TRBV12-3/TRBV12-4,many,TRBJ2-6,CASSLAPWSSGANVLTF,TGTGCCAGCAGTTTAGCGCCGTGGAGCTCTGGGGCCAACGTCCTGACTTTC
-,TRBV20-1,few,TRBJ2-3,CRPAGAGTTDTQYF,TGCAGGCCAGCCGGGGCGGGGACAACAGATACGCAGTATTTT